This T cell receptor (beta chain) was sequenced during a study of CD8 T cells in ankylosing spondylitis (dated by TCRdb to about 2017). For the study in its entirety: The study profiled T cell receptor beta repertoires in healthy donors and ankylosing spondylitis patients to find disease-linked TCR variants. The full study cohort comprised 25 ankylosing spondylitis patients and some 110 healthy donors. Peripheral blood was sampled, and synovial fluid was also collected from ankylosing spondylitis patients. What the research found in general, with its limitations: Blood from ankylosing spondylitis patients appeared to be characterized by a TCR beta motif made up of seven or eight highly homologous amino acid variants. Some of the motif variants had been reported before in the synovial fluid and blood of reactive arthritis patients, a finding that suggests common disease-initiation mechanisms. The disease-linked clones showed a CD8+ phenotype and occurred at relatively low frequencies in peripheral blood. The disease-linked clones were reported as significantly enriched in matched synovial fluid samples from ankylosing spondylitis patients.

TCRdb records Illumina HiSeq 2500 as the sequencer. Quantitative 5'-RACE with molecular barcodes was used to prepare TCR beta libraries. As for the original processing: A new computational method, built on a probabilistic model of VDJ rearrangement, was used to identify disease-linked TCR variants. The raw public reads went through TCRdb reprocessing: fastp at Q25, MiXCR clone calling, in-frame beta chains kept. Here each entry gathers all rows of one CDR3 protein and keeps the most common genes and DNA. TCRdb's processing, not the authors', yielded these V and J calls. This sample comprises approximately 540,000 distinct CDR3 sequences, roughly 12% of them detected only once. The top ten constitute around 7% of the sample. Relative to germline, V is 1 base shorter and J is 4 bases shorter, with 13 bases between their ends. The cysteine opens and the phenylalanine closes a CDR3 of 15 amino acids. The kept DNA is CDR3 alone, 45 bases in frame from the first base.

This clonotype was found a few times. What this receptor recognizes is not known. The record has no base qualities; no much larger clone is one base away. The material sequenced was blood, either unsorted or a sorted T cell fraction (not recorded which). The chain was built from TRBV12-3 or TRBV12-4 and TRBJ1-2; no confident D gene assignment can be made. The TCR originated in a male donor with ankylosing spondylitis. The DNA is TGTGCCAGCAGTTTAGATTCCGGGTTGGGCTATGGCTACACCTTC. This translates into CASSLDSGLGYGYTF.